Each of the 32 T cell receptor beta chains below was sequenced from the same sample in a study of CD8 T cells in Susac syndrome. It was with random hexamers that roughly 0.45 to 1 ug RNA was reverse transcribed. TCRdb re-called the immunoSEQ multiplex PCR reads through MiXCR, storing one row per CDR3 protein. The sample carries about 190,000 distinct CDR3 sequences, 91% recorded once. The sequencing sample was made of CD4+ T cells from PBMCs. The receptors stem from a human donor with Susac syndrome.

V is TRBV15 and J is TRBJ2-2, with 11 bases that match TRBD2. J was trimmed by 2 bases and V by 5 bases; bases with no gene match: 10. The CDR3 length is 18 residues. Per the germline V gene, CDR1 is LNHNV and CDR2 is YYDKDF (reference sequence). For the CDR3, the DNA is TGTGCCACCAGCCCGAAAATTCTAGCGGGAGGTAACACCGGGGAGCTGTTTTTT. Protein product: CATSPKILAGGNTGELFF. The complete variable domain, with remaining parts taken from reference TRBV15 and TRBJ2-2, reads DAMVIQNPRYQVTQFGKPVTLSCSQTLNHNVMYWYQQKSSQAPKLLFHYYDKDFNNEADTPDNFQSRRPNTSFCFLDIRSPGLGDTAMYLCATSPKILAGGNTGELFFGEGSRLTVL.

V usage is TRBV28 and J usage is TRBJ2-5; D ambiguous. With 7 bases removed from V and 2 bases from J, the gap between germline ends came to 11 bases. CDR3 length: 13 residues. Germline V lookup: CDR1 MDHEN, CDR2 SYDVKM. CDR3 bases: TGTGCCAGCAATAAGGGTCGTCAAGAGACCCAGTACTTC. It codes for CASNKGRQETQYF.

The genes are TRBV24-1 and TRBJ2-7; D unclear. The CDR3 sequence is 17 residues long. V lost 0 bases, J lost 0 bases, and 14 bases lay in between. The germline V gene encodes CDR1 KGHDR and CDR2 SFDVKD. CDR3 region: CATSDLLVPTPSYEQYF. For the CDR3, the DNA is TGTGCCACCAGTGATTTGCTCGTCCCGACGCCCTCCTACGAGCAGTACTTC.

There are a few counts of this clonotype. The V call is TRBV5-1, the J call TRBJ1-3; D not resolved. CDR1 is SGHRS and CDR2 is YFSETQ in the germline V gene. Trimming shortened V by 2 bases and J by 3 bases, and 12 bases separated the two germline ends. The CDR3 runs to 15 residues. DNA of the CDR3: TGCGCCAGCAGCTTACAAGGCGCTGATGGAAACACCATATATTTT. This translates into CASSLQGADGNTIYF.

This rearrangement joins TRBV9 to TRBJ2-1; 11 bases align to TRBD2. CDR3 length equals 15 residues. CDR1 SGDLS and CDR2 YYNGEE come from the germline V gene. V dropped 4 bases and J dropped 8; count of bases not matched to a gene: 8. The chain's CDR3 is CASSKLAGVLDEQFF. The CDR3 DNA reads TGTGCCAGCAGCAAACTAGCGGGAGTTTTGGATGAGCAGTTCTTC.

The gene calls are TRBV5-1 and TRBJ1-2, with D possibly matching TRBD1 (5 bases). V was shortened by 4 bases and J by 0 bases, with 19 bases between the two germline ends. CDR1 and CDR2 (germline): SGHRS, YFSETQ. The CDR3 has 17 amino acids. CDR3 sequence: CASSPPGQGIANYGYTF. CDR3 bases: TGCGCCAGCAGCCCCCCCGGGCAGGGAATAGCTAACTATGGCTACACCTTC.

This chain joins TRBV5-1 and TRBJ1-2, with D hard to call. There are 14 residues in the CDR3. Between the trimmed V and J ends, which lost 3 bases and 2 bases, there was a span of 11 bases. Germline V gives CDR1 SGHRS, CDR2 YFSETQ. The CDR3 spells CASSSVLGNYGYTF. DNA of the CDR3: TGCGCCAGCAGCTCCGTCTTGGGGAACTATGGCTACACCTTC.

The chain employs TRBV9 and TRBJ2-3, with 7 positions matching TRBD1. Per germline, CDR1 SGDLS and CDR2 YYNGEE. There are 15 residues in the CDR3. The junction had 10 bases not matched to a gene; V was cut back by 4 bases and J by 5 bases. CDR3 region: CASSTRQGDRDTQYF. CDR3 in DNA: TGTGCCAGCAGCACCCGACAGGGAGATCGAGATACGCAGTATTTT.

The genes are TRBV18 and TRBJ2-1; possibly TRBD1 for D (6 bases). CDR3 size: 15 residues. V was pared by 0 bases and J by 4 bases, with 10 bases between. Germline CDR1 and CDR2: KGHSH and LQKENI. The CDR3 DNA reads TGTGCCAGCTCACCACCCGGACAGCAGTACAATGAGCAGTTCTTC. Amino acid sequence: CASSPPGQQYNEQFF. The full variable domain, its missing parts supplied by reference TRBV18 and TRBJ2-1, is NAGVMQNPRHLVRRRGQEARLRCSPMKGHSHVYWYRQLPEEGLKFMVYLQKENIIDESGMPKERFSAEFPKEGPSILRIQQVVRGDSAAYFCASSPPGQQYNEQFFGPGTRLTVL.

This clonotype was recorded once. The chain carries TRBV7-9 and TRBJ1-6; 9 bases align to TRBD1. This CDR3 region has 16 residues. The V gene end was trimmed by 1 base and the J gene end by 3 bases; junction bases not matched to a gene: 1. Germline CDR1 is SEHNR and CDR2 is FQNEAQ (reference sequence). The CDR3, as DNA: TGTGCCAGCAGCTTAGGGACAGGGGTCTATAATTCACCCCTCCACTTT. Amino acid sequence: CASSLGTGVYNSPLHF. The full variable domain, rest sourced from reference TRBV7-9 and TRBJ1-6, is DTGVSQNPRHKITKRGQNVTFRCDPISEHNRLYWYRQTLGQGPEFLTYFQNEAQLEKSRLLSDRFSAERPKGSFSTLEIQRTEQGDSAMYLCASSLGTGVYNSPLHFGNGTRLTVT.

The chain has TRBV6-2 or TRBV6-3 and TRBJ1-2; D not resolved. CDR1 and CDR2 (germline): MNHEY, SVGEGT. Deletions cut 6 bases from V and 5 bases from J, with 7 bases between. The CDR3 has 11 residues. CDR3 in amino acids: CASRRVYGYTF. The CDR3 nucleotides are TGTGCCAGCAGGCGGGTTTATGGCTACACCTTC.

This clonotype appeared a single time. The V and J genes are TRBV18 and TRBJ2-1, with 9 nucleotides matching TRBD2. The germline V gene encodes CDR1 KGHSH and CDR2 LQKENI. With 7 bases clipped from V and 0 bases from J, the junction kept 10 bases outside the gene matches. The CDR3 runs to 17 residues. The CDR3 nucleotides are TGTGCCAGCTTACTCCCTAGCGGGAAGAGCTCCTACAATGAGCAGTTCTTC. As protein: CASLLPSGKSSYNEQFF.

The chain uses TRBV2 and TRBJ2-5, with D possibly matching TRBD2 (6 bases). The germline V gene has CDR1 SNHLY and CDR2 FYNNEI. V was trimmed by 3 bases and J by 5 bases, leaving 10 bases between them. There are 13 residues in the CDR3. The CDR3, as DNA: TGTGCCAGCAGTGAGGCGGGACCTGAGACCCAGTACTTC. Its translation is CASSEAGPETQYF.

CDR3 nucleotides: TGTGCCAGCAGTTTTTACCTGGGGGAGACCCAGTACTTC. Translation gives CASSFYLGETQYF. The V and J genes are TRBV28 and TRBJ2-5; no clear D. The ends were cut back, 3 bases at V and 5 bases at J, with 10 bases in the middle. CDR1 MDHEN and CDR2 SYDVKM come from the germline V gene. CDR3 length: 13 residues.

V and J are TRBV28 and TRBJ2-3; D not resolved. Trimming left V 5 bases short and J 2 bases short, with 14 bases between. The CDR3 length is 15 residues. Looked up from germline, CDR1 is MDHEN and CDR2 is SYDVKM. CDR3 sequence (DNA): TGTGCCAGCAGTCAGAACCGGAAGACCACAGATACGCAGTATTTT. This translates into CASSQNRKTTDTQYF.

V and J are TRBV19 and TRBJ2-6; unclear D gene. Trimming removed 2 bases at V and 0 bases at J, with 8 bases between. Germline loops: CDR1 LNHDA, CDR2 SQIVND (reference sequence). The CDR3 runs to 16 residues. CDR3 loop: CASSIRPSSGANVLTF. Here the CDR3 DNA reads TGTGCCAGTAGTATAAGGCCCAGCTCTGGGGCCAACGTCCTGACTTTC.

The chain joins TRBV6-6 to TRBJ1-4; a weak D match, TRBD1 (6 bases). The CDR3 sequence is 16 residues long. V lost 6 bases, J lost 10 bases, and 24 bases lay in between. The germline CDR1 and CDR2 sequences are MNHNY and SVGAGI (reference sequence). The CDR3 loop is CASSNSQGFEGGKLFF. CDR3 in DNA: TGTGCCAGCAGCAACTCCCAGGGTTTTGAAGGGGGAAAACTGTTTTTT.

The chain has TRBV19 and TRBJ1-2; unclear D gene. Germline V gives CDR1 LNHDA, CDR2 SQIVND (reference sequence). CDR3 length equals 12 residues. Between the trimmed V and J ends, which lost 6 bases and 8 bases, there was a span of 13 bases. CDR3 in DNA: TGTGCCAGTAGCCCCTTGGGGATCGGCTACACCTTC. Translation gives CASSPLGIGYTF.

This clonotype has only a few counts. This chain uses TRBV9 with TRBJ2-2, with 10 bases fitting TRBD2. From germline, CDR1 is SGDLS and CDR2 YYNGEE. V gave up 0 bases and J gave up 7 bases; unmatched junction bases: 9. The CDR3 spans 17 residues. CDR3 amino acids: CASSVALAGIYSGELFF. CDR3 nucleotides: TGTGCCAGCAGCGTAGCACTAGCGGGAATCTATAGCGGGGAGCTGTTTTTT.

The chain recombines TRBV27 with TRBJ1-2, with 9 bases matching TRBD1. The CDR3 totals 15 residues. The V gene's germline CDR1 is MNHEY and CDR2 SMNVEV (reference sequence). V lost 3 bases, J lost 6 bases, and 8 bases stayed unmatched. The CDR3 protein is CASSFRDRGVNGYTF. The CDR3 DNA sequence: TGTGCCAGCAGTTTCCGTGACAGGGGGGTCAATGGCTACACCTTC.

This chain links TRBV5-1 with TRBJ1-1, with no clear D. CDR3 length equals 14 residues. Per the germline V gene, CDR1 is SGHRS and CDR2 is YFSETQ. The V end lost 0 bases, the J end lost 9 bases, and 15 bases lay between the germline ends. The CDR3 protein is CASSLDSGGGKAFF. The CDR3 nucleotides are TGCGCCAGCAGCTTGGATTCGGGCGGAGGGAAAGCTTTCTTT.

The V and J genes are TRBV5-6 and TRBJ1-5; D ambiguous. The CDR3 runs to 14 residues. V was shortened by 1 base and J by 2 bases, with 7 bases between the two germline ends. CDR1 is SGHDT and CDR2 is YYEEEE in the germline V gene. CDR3 loop: CASSLWGRNQPQHF. The DNA of the CDR3 is TGTGCCAGCAGCTTGTGGGGTCGCAATCAGCCCCAGCATTTT.

This clonotype appeared a single time. The genes are TRBV19 and TRBJ1-6; TRBD1 is a possible D gene (5 bases). CDR1 LNHDA and CDR2 SQIVND come from the germline V gene (reference sequence). This CDR3 comprises 16 residues. V dropped 0 bases and J dropped 14 bases, with 20 bases sitting between them. The CDR3 DNA follows: TGTGCCAGTAGTATAGACGAACCGGCGAGGGGAAGTTCCCTCCACTTT. This translates into CASSIDEPARGSSLHF.

The chain combines TRBV4-1 with TRBJ2-7; D is uncertain. CDR3 length: 13 amino acids. V shed 2 bases and J shed 3 bases, with 8 bases lying between them. The germline V gene encodes CDR1 MGHRA and CDR2 YSYEKL. The CDR3 reads CASSQPGHYEQYF. The CDR3 DNA reads TGCGCCAGCAGCCAACCGGGCCACTACGAGCAGTACTTC.

The J gene is TRBJ1-2, the V gene TRBV12-3 or TRBV12-4, with D hard to call. The CDR3 runs 14 residues. Trimming removed 5 bases from V and 8 bases from J, with 18 bases in between. In DNA, the CDR3 is TGTGCCAGCAGTATTCGACCAAGCTCGCGAGGCTACACCTTC. Encoded protein: CASSIRPSSRGYTF.

The CDR3 DNA reads as TGCGCCAGCAGCTTGGCGCTCCCTTCATACGAGCAGTACTTC. Protein product: CASSLALPSYEQYF. This chain uses TRBV5-1 with TRBJ2-7; no clear D. The CDR3 is 14 amino acids. The germline V and J ends were trimmed by 0 bases and 4 bases, with 11 bases remaining between them. The germline V gene has CDR1 SGHRS and CDR2 YFSETQ.

This chain uses TRBV4-2 with TRBJ1-2; D remains unclear. This CDR3 region has 13 residues. In germline, CDR1 is LGHNA, CDR2 YNFKEQ. V gave up 0 bases and J gave up 8 bases, with 10 bases separating them. The CDR3 loop reads CASSQESGGGYTF. The CDR3 nucleotides read TGTGCCAGCAGCCAAGAGTCAGGAGGGGGCTACACCTTC.

This rearrangement joins TRBV20-1 to TRBJ2-1; D remains unclear. Germline V gives CDR1 DFQATT, CDR2 SNEGSKA (reference sequence). The CDR3 contains 14 residues. The V gene lost 4 bases and the J gene lost 0 bases, with 10 bases spanning the gap. The CDR3 nucleotides are TGCAGTGCTAACGGCGGAACCTCCTACAATGAGCAGTTCTTC. It specifies CSANGGTSYNEQFF.

The gene calls are TRBV5-5 and TRBJ1-6; D perhaps matches TRBD1 (5 bases). CDR1 is SGHKS, CDR2 YYEKEE, per germline (reference sequence). CDR3 length: 16 residues. V lost 1 base and J lost 7, with 15 bases in between. The CDR3, as DNA: TGTGCCAGCAGCTTGAGGGGTGACGGTGGAAATTCACCCCTCCACTTT. Its protein product is CASSLRGDGGNSPLHF. Looking up the rest from reference TRBV5-5 and TRBJ1-6 gives the full variable domain: DAGVTQSPTHLIKTRGQQVTLRCSPISGHKSVSWYQQVLGQGPQFIFQYYEKEERGRGNFPDRFSARQFPNYSSELNVNALLLGDSALYLCASSLRGDGGNSPLHFGNGTRLTVT.

This chain uses TRBV30 with TRBJ2-3; 7 positions agree with TRBD1. J lost 4 bases, V lost 8 bases, and 6 bases had no gene match. CDR3 size: 12 residues. Germline CDR1 and CDR2: GTSNPN and SVGIG (reference sequence). CDR3 sequence reads: CALVQGADTQYF. The CDR3 bases are TGTGCCCTGGTCCAGGGGGCAGATACGCAGTATTTT. Full variable domain (missing parts from reference TRBV30 and TRBJ2-3): SQTIHQWPATLVQPVGSPLSLECTVEGTSNPNLYWYRQAAGRGLQLLFYSVGIGQISSEVPQNLSASRPQDRQFILSSKKLLLSDSGFYLCALVQGADTQYFGPGTRLTVL.

The chain carries TRBV9 and TRBJ2-5; D remains ambiguous. CDR3 length: 17 residues. CDR1 is SGDLS and CDR2 is YYNGEE in the germline V gene. V was shortened by 0 bases and J by 5 bases, with 20 bases between the two germline ends. The CDR3 protein is CASSVGVADELGETQYF. For the CDR3, the DNA is TGTGCCAGCAGCGTAGGCGTGGCTGACGAGTTAGGGGAGACCCAGTACTTC.

This clonotype has a single count. This chain links TRBV10-3 with TRBJ1-2, with TRBD1 identical over 9 bases. This CDR3 is 13 amino acids long. V was pared by 7 bases and J by 4 bases, with 4 bases of the junction left unmatched. CDR1 and CDR2 from the germline V gene are ENHRY and SYGVKD. The CDR3 region is CAITDRGIYGYTF. CDR3 nucleotides: TGTGCCATCACGGACAGGGGTATCTATGGCTACACCTTC.